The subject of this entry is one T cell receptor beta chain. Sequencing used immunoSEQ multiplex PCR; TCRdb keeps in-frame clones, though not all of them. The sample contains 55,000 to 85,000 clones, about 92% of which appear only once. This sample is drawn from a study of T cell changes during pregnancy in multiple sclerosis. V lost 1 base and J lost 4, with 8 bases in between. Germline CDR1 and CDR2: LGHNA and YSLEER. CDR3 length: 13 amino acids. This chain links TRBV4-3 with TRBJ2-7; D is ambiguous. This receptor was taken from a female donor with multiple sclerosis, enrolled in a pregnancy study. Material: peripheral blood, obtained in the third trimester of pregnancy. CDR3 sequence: CASSQGMRYEQYF. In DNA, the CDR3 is TGCGCCAGCAGCCAAGGAATGAGGTACGAGCAGTACTTC.